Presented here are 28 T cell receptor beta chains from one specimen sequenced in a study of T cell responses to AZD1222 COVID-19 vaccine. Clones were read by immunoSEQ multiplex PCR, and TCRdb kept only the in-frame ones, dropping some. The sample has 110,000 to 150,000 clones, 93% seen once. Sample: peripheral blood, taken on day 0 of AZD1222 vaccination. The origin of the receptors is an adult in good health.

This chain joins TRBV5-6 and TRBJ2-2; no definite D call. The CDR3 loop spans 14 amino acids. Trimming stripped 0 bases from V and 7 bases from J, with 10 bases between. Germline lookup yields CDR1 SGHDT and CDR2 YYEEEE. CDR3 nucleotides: TGTGCCAGCAGCTTGGCCCGTGGTCGCGGGGAGCTGTTTTTT. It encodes CASSLARGRGELFF.

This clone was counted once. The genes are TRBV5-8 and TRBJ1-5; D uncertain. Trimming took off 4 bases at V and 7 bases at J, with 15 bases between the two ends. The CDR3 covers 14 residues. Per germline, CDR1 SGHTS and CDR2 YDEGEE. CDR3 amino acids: CASSRNRGNQPQHF. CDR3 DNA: TGTGCCAGCAGCCGGAATCGGGGAAACCAGCCCCAGCATTTT. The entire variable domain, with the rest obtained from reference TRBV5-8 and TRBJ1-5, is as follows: EAGVTQSPTHLIKTRGQQATLRCSPISGHTSVYWYQQALGLGLQFLLWYDEGEERNRGNFPPRFSGRQFPNYSSELNVNALELEDSALYLCASSRNRGNQPQHFGDGTRLSIL.

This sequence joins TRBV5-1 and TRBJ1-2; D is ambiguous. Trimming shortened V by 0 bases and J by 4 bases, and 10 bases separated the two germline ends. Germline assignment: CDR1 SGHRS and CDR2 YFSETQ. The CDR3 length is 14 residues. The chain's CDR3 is CASSLGGLRYGYTF. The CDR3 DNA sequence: TGCGCCAGCAGCTTGGGAGGGCTCCGCTATGGCTACACCTTC. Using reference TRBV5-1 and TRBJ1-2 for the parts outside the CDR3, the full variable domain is KAGVTQTPRYLIKTRGQQVTLSCSPISGHRSVSWYQQTPGQGLQFLFEYFSETQRNKGNFPGRFSGRQFSNSRSEMNVSTLELGDSALYLCASSLGGLRYGYTFGSGTRLTVV.

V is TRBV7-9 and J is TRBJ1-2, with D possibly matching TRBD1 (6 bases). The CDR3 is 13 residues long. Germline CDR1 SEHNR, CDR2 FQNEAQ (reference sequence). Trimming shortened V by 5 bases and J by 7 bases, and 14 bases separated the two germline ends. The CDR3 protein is CASSPRQGRGYTF. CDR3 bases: TGTGCCAGCAGCCCCCGCCAGGGGCGTGGCTACACCTTC.

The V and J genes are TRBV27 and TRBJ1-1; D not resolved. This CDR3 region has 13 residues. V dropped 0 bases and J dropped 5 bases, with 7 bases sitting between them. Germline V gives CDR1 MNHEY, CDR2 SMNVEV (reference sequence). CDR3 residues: CASSLSSRTEAFF. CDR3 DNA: TGTGCCAGCAGTTTATCATCTAGGACTGAAGCTTTCTTT.

CDR3 bases: TGTGCCAGCAGCGCACCGGGACAGGGTTCATTTGAGCAGTTCTTC. This translates into CASSAPGQGSFEQFF. The rearrangement uses TRBV3-1 (or the pseudogene TRBV3-2) and TRBJ2-1; 9 nucleotides align to TRBD1. The CDR3 sequence is 15 residues long. Unmatched junction bases numbered 11, after V lost 5 bases and J lost 9 bases. Germline lookup yields CDR1 LGHDT and CDR2 YNNKEL (reference sequence).

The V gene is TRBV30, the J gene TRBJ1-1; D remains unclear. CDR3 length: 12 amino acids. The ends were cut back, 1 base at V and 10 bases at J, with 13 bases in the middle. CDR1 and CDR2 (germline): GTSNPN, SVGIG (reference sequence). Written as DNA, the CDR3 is TGTGCCTGGAGTGGAGGGAGTACGGCAGCTTTCTTT. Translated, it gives CAWSGGSTAAFF. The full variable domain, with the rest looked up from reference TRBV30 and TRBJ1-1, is SQTIHQWPATLVQPVGSPLSLECTVEGTSNPNLYWYRQAAGRGLQLLFYSVGIGQISSEVPQNLSASRPQDRQFILSSKKLLLSDSGFYLCAWSGGSTAAFFGQGTRLTVV.

CDR3 DNA sequence: TGTGCCAGTAGTACCGAGGACAAACATAACTATGGCTACACCTTC. Its protein product is CASSTEDKHNYGYTF. J is TRBJ1-2 and V is TRBV19; D might be TRBD1 (5 bases). This CDR3 is 15 amino acids long. Germline CDR1 is LNHDA and CDR2 is SQIVND (reference sequence). With 4 bases removed from V and 1 base from J, the gap between germline ends came to 13 bases.

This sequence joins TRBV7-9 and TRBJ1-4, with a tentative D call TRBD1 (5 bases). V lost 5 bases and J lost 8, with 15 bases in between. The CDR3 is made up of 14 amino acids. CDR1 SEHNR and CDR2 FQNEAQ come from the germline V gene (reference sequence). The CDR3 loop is CASSLGGMREKLFF. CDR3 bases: TGTGCCAGCAGCCTTGGGGGGATGAGAGAAAAACTGTTTTTT.

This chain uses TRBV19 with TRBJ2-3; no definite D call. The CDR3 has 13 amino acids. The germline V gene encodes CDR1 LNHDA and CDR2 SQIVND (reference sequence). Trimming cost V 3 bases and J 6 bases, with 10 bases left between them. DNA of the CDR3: TGTGCCAGTAGTATCCTGCTTAGGGATACGCAGTATTTT. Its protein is CASSILLRDTQYF. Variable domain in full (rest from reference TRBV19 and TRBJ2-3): DGGITQSPKYLFRKEGQNVTLSCEQNLNHDAMYWYRQDPGQGLRLIYYSQIVNDFQKGDIAEGYSVSREKKESFPLTVTSAQKNPTAFYLCASSILLRDTQYFGPGTRLTVL.

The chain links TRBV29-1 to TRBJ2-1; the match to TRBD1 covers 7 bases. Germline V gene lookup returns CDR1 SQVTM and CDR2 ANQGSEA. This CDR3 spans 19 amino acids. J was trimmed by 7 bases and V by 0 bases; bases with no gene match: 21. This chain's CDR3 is CSVEDGTEHLQMVWNEQFF. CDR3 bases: TGCAGCGTTGAAGATGGGACAGAACACCTCCAGATGGTTTGGAATGAGCAGTTCTTC.

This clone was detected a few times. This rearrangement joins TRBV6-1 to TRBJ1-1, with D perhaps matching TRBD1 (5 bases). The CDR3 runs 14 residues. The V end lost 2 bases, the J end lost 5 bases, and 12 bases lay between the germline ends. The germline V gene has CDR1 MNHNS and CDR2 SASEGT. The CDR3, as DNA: TGTGCCAGCAGTGAATTGGGGGGTGGGACTGAAGCTTTCTTT. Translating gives CASSELGGGTEAFF.

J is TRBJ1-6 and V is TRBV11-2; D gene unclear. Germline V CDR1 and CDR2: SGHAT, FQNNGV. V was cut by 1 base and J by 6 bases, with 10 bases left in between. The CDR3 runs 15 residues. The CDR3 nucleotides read TGTGCCAGCAGCTTAGTCGGACGGATTAATTCACCCCTCCACTTT. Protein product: CASSLVGRINSPLHF.

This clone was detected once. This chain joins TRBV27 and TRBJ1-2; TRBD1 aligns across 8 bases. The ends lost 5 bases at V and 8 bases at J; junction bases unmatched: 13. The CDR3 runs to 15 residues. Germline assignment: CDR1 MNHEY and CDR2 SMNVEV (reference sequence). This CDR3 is CASSQTWTGLGGYTF. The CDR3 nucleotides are TGTGCCAGCAGTCAAACTTGGACAGGGTTAGGAGGCTACACCTTC.

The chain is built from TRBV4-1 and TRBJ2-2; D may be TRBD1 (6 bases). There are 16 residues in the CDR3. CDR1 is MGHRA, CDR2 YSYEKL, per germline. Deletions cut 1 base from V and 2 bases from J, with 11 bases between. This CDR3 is CASSQVYRVNTGELFF. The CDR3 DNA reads TGCGCCAGCAGCCAAGTCTACAGGGTAAACACCGGGGAGCTGTTTTTT.

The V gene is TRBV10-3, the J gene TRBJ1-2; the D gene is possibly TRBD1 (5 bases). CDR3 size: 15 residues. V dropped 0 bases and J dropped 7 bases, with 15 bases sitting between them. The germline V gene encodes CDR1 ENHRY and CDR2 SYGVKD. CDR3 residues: CAISESPRDGVGYTF. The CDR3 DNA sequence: TGTGCCATCAGTGAGTCCCCCAGGGACGGGGTTGGCTACACCTTC.

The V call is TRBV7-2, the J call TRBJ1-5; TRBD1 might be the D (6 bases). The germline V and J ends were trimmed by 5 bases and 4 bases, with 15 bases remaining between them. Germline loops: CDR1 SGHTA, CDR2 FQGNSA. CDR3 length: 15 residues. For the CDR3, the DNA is TGTGCCAGCAGCCCCTCTTATACAGGGAATCAGCCCCAGCATTTT. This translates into CASSPSYTGNQPQHF.

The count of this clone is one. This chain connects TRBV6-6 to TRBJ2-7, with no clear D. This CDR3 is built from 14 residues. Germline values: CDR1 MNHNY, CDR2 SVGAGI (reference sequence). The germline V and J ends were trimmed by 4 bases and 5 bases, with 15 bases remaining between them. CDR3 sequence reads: CASSFERLIHEQYF. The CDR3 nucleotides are TGTGCCAGCAGTTTCGAGAGGTTGATCCACGAGCAGTACTTC.

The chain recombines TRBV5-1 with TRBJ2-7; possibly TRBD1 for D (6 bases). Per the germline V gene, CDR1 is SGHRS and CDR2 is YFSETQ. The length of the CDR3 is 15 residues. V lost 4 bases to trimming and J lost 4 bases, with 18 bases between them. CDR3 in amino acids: CASSRGQQQLYEQYF. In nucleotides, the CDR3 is TGCGCCAGCAGCCGCGGACAGCAACAATTATACGAGCAGTACTTC.

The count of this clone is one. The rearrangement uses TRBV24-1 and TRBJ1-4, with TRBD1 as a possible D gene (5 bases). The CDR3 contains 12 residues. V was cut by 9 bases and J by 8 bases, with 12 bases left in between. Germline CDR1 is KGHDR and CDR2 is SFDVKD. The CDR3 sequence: CATSDRGEKLFF. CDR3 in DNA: TGTGCCACCTCTGACCGGGGCGAAAAACTGTTTTTT.

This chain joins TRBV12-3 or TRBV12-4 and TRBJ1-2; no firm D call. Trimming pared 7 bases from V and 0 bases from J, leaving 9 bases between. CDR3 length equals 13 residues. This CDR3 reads CASTSGSNYGYTF. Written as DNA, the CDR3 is TGTGCCAGCACCTCGGGGTCTAACTATGGCTACACCTTC.

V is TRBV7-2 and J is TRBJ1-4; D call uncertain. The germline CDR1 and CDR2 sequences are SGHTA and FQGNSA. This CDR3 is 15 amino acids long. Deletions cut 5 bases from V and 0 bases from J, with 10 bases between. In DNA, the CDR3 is TGTGCCAGCAGCCTCGTGAGTGCAACTAATGAAAAACTGTTTTTT. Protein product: CASSLVSATNEKLFF.

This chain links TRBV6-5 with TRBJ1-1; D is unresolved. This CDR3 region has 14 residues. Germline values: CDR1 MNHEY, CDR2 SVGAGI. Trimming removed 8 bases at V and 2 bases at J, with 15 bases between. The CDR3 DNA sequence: TGTGCCAGCCGACGGGAGCGCGATAACACTGAAGCTTTCTTT. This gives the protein CASRRERDNTEAFF.

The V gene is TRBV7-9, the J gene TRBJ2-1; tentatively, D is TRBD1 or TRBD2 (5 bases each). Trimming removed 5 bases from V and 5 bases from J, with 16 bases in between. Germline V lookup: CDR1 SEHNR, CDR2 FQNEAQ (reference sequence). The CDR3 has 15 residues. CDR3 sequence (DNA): TGTGCCAGCAGCCCCCCCGGGGCAACCCACAATGAGCAGTTCTTC. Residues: CASSPPGATHNEQFF. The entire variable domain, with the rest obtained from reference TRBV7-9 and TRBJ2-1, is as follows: DTGVSQNPRHKITKRGQNVTFRCDPISEHNRLYWYRQTLGQGPEFLTYFQNEAQLEKSRLLSDRFSAERPKGSFSTLEIQRTEQGDSAMYLCASSPPGATHNEQFFGPGTRLTVL.

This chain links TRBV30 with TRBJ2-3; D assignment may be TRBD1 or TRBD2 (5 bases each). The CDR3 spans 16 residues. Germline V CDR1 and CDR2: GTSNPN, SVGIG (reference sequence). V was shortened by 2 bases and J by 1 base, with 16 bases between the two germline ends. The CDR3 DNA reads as TGTGCCTGGAGTCCCCAGGTCGGGACGGGCACAGATACGCAGTATTTT. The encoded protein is CAWSPQVGTGTDTQYF.

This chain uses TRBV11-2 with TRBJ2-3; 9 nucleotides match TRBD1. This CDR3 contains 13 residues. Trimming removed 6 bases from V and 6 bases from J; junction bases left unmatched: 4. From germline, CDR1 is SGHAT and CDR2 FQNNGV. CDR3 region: CASRQGAADTQYF. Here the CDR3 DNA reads TGTGCCAGCAGACAGGGGGCCGCCGATACGCAGTATTTT.

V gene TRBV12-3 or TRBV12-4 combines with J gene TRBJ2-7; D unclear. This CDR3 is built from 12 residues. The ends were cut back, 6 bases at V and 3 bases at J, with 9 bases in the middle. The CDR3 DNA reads TGTGCCAGCAGCCTCTCCCTCTACGAGCAGTACTTC. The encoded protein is CASSLSLYEQYF.

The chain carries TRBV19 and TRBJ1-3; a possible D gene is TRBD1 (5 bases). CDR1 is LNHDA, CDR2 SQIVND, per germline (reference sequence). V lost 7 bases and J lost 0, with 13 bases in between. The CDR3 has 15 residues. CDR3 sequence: CASISTGGSGNTIYF. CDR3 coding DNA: TGTGCCAGTATCTCCACGGGGGGCTCTGGAAACACCATATATTTT.